The present T cell receptor (beta chain) was sequenced within a study of blood T cell repertoires in COVID-19. The wider study: From the United States, Italy and Spain came samples of acute and convalescent COVID-19.

Under the authors' procedure: Researchers report that nucleated cell counts were estimated from reference gene primer amplification. The table came from immunoSEQ multiplex PCR; TCRdb's copy has only in-frame clones and leaves some out. Clone size and V and J calls were adopted from that table, with D and trimming inferred from the DNA. The sample carries 300,000 to 400,000 clones, roughly 84% recorded once. The CDR3 spans 17 residues. V lost 3 bases, J lost 1 base, and 9 bases stayed unmatched. Germline V gene data show CDR1 as SGDLS and CDR2 as YYNGEE. The rearrangement joins TRBV9 to TRBJ1-1; TRBD1 aligns across 10 bases. Sequencing was carried out using PBMCs or T cells enriched from blood (not recorded which). The origin of this receptor is a woman aged 25 to 39 who had recovered from COVID-19. This CDR3 is CASSALDRGLENTEAFF. Written as DNA, the CDR3 is TGTGCCAGCAGCGCACTCGACAGGGGGCTTGAGAACACTGAAGCTTTCTTT.